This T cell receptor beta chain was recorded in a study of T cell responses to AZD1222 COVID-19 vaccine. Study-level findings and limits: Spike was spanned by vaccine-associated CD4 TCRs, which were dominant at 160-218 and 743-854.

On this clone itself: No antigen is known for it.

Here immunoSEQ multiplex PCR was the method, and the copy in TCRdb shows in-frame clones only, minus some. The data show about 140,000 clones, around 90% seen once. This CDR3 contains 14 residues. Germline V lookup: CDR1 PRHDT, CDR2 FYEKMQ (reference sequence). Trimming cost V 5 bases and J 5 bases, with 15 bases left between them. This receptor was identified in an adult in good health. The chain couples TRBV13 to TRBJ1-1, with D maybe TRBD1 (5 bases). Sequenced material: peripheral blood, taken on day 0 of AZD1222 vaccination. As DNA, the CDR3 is TGTGCCAGCAGCCCCATAGGGGCGGGTACTGAAGCTTTCTTT. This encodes CASSPIGAGTEAFF.